The 9 T cell receptor beta chains listed next were all sequenced from one sample in a study of cytomegalovirus exposure and HLA in healthy donors. PCR primers comprised 60 Vbeta and 13 Jbeta primers. Clones were read by immunoSEQ multiplex PCR, and TCRdb kept only the in-frame ones, dropping some. The sample consists of roughly 100,000 clones, 82% of them appearing once. Sequencing used PBMCs. The source is a man aged 45 to 65 in good health and CMV-seronegative.

This clone was seen only a few times. One junction end does not reproduce the germline sequence, and a read error may be involved. The chain combines TRBV5-6 with TRBJ2-7; possibly TRBD2 for D (5 bases). From germline, CDR1 is SGHDT and CDR2 YYEEEE. There are 12 residues in the CDR3. CDR3 loop: CASSLAIHVGEF. The CDR3 DNA reads as TGTGCCAGCAGCTTGGCGATACACGTCGGGGAGTTC. The full variable domain, its missing parts supplied by reference TRBV5-6 and TRBJ2-7, is DAGVTQSPTHLIKTRGQQVTLRCSPKSGHDTVSWYQQALGQGPQFIFQYYEEEERQRGNFPDRFSGHQFPNYSSELNVNALLLGDSALYLCASSLAIHVGEFGPGTRLTVT.

The chain couples TRBV11-1 to TRBJ2-7, with unresolved D. The CDR3 is 9 residues long. Between the trimmed V and J ends, which lost 6 bases and 11 bases, there was a span of 8 bases. Germline V gene sequence: CDR1 SGHAT, CDR2 FQDESV (reference sequence). CDR3 DNA: TGTGCCAGCAGGCCTCGGGAGTACGTC. Protein product: CASRPREYV.

The chain carries TRBV27 and TRBJ2-3; the match to TRBD2 covers 8 bases. The CDR3 extends over 15 amino acids. With 6 bases clipped from V and 9 bases from J, the junction kept 14 bases outside the gene matches. Germline CDR1 and CDR2: MNHEY and SMNVEV (reference sequence). The CDR3 protein is CASSLNSGGGETQYF. The CDR3 DNA reads as TGTGCCAGCAGCCTCAACTCCGGGGGGGGAGAGACGCAGTATTTT.

The chain links TRBV7-2 to TRBJ1-2, with 7 bases that match TRBD1. Germline lookup yields CDR1 SGHTA and CDR2 FQGNSA. The J segment lost 5 bases and the V segment lost 5 bases, leaving 8 bases of the junction unmatched. CDR3 length: 14 amino acids. The CDR3 region has the DNA TGTGCCAGCAGCCCCAGGGGGGCCGGATATGGCTACACCTTC. Protein: CASSPRGAGYGYTF.

The chain's CDR3 is CASSLNGGLANQYF. Written as DNA, the CDR3 is TGTGCCAGCAGCTTAAACGGAGGACTAGCGAACCAGTACTTC. The V call is TRBV7-3, the J call TRBJ2-5; 9 bases map to TRBD2. CDR1 and CDR2 (germline): SGHTA, FQGTGA. With 1 base clipped from V and 10 bases from J, the junction kept 7 bases outside the gene matches. This CDR3 is built from 14 residues. Combining the CDR3 with reference TRBV7-3 and TRBJ2-5 gives the whole variable domain GAGVSQTPSNKVTEKGKYVELRCDPISGHTALYWYRQSLGQGPEFLIYFQGTGAADDSGLPNDRFFAVRPEGSVSTLKIQRTERGDSAVYLCASSLNGGLANQYFGPGTRLLVL.

This chain uses TRBV19 with TRBJ1-1, with TRBD1 identical over 7 bases. The CDR3 spans 15 residues. V gave up 7 bases and J gave up 1 base; unmatched junction bases: 9. Germline lookup yields CDR1 LNHDA and CDR2 SQIVND (reference sequence). DNA for the CDR3: TGTGCCAGTAACCCCACCGACAGGGAGAACACTGAAGCTTTCTTT. Translated, it gives CASNPTDRENTEAFF. Supplemented by reference TRBV19 and TRBJ1-1, the full variable domain reads DGGITQSPKYLFRKEGQNVTLSCEQNLNHDAMYWYRQDPGQGLRLIYYSQIVNDFQKGDIAEGYSVSREKKESFPLTVTSAQKNPTAFYLCASNPTDRENTEAFFGQGTRLTVV.

This rearrangement joins TRBV5-4 to TRBJ2-2, with D possibly being TRBD2 (6 bases). V lost 6 bases and J 7 bases, leaving 16 bases between the germline ends. The CDR3 spans 14 residues. The germline gives CDR1 SGHNT, CDR2 YYREEE (reference sequence). The CDR3 loop is CASTPRVGGGELFF. CDR3 DNA: TGTGCCAGCACCCCACGAGTGGGGGGCGGGGAGCTGTTTTTT.

The V call is TRBV10-3, the J call TRBJ2-7, with 8 bases identical to TRBD1. CDR3 length equals 13 residues. In germline, CDR1 is ENHRY, CDR2 SYGVKD. The trim removed 6 bases at V and 5 bases at J, leaving 6 bases unmatched. The CDR3 region has the DNA TGTGCCATCAGCCCGGACAGGGTGGACGAGCAGTACTTC. Translation: CAISPDRVDEQYF.

CDR3 amino acids: CATSDRGRGETQYF. The CDR3 nucleotides are TGTGCCACCTCGGACAGGGGGCGAGGAGAGACCCAGTACTTC. The chain couples TRBV19 to TRBJ2-5; 11 nucleotides agree with TRBD1. Germline V gene lookup returns CDR1 LNHDA and CDR2 SQIVND (reference sequence). The CDR3 is made up of 14 amino acids. The trim removed 10 bases at V and 4 bases at J, leaving 8 bases unmatched.